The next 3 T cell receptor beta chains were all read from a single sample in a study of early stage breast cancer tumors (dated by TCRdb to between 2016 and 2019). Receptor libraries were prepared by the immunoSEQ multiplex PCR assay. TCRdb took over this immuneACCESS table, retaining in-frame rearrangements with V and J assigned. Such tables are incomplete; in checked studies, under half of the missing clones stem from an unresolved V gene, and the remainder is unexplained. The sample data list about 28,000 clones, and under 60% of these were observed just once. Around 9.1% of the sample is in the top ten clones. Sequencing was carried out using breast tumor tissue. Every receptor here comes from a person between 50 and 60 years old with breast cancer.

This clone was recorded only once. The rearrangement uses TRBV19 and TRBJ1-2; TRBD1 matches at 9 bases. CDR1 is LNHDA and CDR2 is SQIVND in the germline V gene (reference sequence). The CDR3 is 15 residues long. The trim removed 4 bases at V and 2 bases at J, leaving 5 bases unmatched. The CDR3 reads CASSTRQGGNYGYTF. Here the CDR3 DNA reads TGTGCCAGTAGTACCAGACAGGGGGGGAACTATGGCTACACCTTC. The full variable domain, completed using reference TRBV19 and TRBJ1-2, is DGGITQSPKYLFRKEGQNVTLSCEQNLNHDAMYWYRQDPGQGLRLIYYSQIVNDFQKGDIAEGYSVSREKKESFPLTVTSAQKNPTAFYLCASSTRQGGNYGYTFGSGTRLTVV.

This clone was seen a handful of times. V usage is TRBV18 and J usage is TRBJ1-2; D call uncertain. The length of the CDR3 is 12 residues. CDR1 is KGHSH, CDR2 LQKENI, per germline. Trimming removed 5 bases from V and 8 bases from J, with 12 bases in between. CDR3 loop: CASSKDDRGYTF. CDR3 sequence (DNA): TGTGCCAGCTCAAAAGACGACCGGGGCTACACCTTC.

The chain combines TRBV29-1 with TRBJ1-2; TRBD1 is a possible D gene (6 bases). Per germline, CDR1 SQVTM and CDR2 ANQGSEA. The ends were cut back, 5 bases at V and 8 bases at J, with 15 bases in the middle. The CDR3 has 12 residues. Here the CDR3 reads CSVYTGNQGYTF. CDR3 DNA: TGCAGCGTTTATACAGGGAATCAAGGCTACACCTTC.